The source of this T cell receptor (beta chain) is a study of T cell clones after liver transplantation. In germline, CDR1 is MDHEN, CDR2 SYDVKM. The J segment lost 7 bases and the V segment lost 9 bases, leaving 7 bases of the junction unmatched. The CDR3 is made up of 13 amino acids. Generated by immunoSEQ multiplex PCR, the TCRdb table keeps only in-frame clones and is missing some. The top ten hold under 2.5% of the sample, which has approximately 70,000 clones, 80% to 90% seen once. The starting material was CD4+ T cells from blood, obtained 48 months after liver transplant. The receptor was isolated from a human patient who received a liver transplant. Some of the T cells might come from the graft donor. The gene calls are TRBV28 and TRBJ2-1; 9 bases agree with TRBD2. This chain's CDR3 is CASVGTSRNEQFF. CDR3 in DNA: TGTGCCAGTGTGGGGACTAGCAGGAATGAGCAGTTCTTC.